This T cell receptor beta chain was recorded in a study of blood T cell repertoires in COVID-19 (TCRdb year 2020). Regarding the study in general: Collaborator samples came from the United States, Italy and Spain and covered acute and convalescent phases of COVID-19. The material from the prospective study consisted of cDNA or gDNA derived from T cells, B-cell-depleted T cells, or PBMCs. Deeply sampled blood TCRbeta repertoires from subjects exposed to, actively infected with, or recovered from COVID-19 were included in the dataset. A freely available public database, intended as a resource for researchers studying the immune response to SARS-CoV-2, is where the repertoires were released. Samples were obtained from the ongoing ImmuneRACE study (first 160 participants) and from roughly 1,300 subjects provided by 6 global collaborators. Sample metadata almost always included a de-identified subject ID, COVID-19 status, age in years and sex. HLA class I and class II types, where available, came from metadata supplied by the sample provider rather than from assay-based typing.

CDR3 length: 16 amino acids, cysteine to phenylalanine. The entry retains the CDR3 DNA only, 48 bases that are in frame from base 1. Taken from the germline V gene (reference sequence), the CDR1 and CDR2 loops are MNHNY and SVGAGI. V loses 2 bases of germline sequence and J loses 0 bases, and the interval between the two ends is 11 bases. Worth noting for this clone: Its antigen remains unidentified. One base away there is no much larger clone; base qualities are not given.

TCRbeta CDR3 regions were amplified from genomic DNA by means of the immunoSEQ Assay, a bias-controlled multiplex PCR. Regarding the original processing steps: Nucleated cell counts per sample were estimated from amplification of reference gene primers within the assay. Sequence reads were collapsed and filtered to measure the absolute abundance of every unique TCRbeta CDR3 rearrangement. For each sample, productive Simpson clonality was calculated as the square root of Simpson's diversity index over productive rearrangements. TCRdb took over this immuneACCESS table, retaining in-frame rearrangements with V and J assigned. Such tables are incomplete; in checked studies, under half of the missing clones stem from an unresolved V gene, and the remainder is unexplained. The DNA gave D and trimming, while V, J and clone size come from that table. The sample table records some 180,000 clones; over 75% of these occur just once. The top ten constitute approximately 0.5% of the sample.

Whole blood was collected in K2EDTA tubes by collaborating institutions according to the institutions' own protocols. For TCRbeta analysis, collaborator samples were shipped as frozen whole blood, as isolated PBMCs, or as DNA extracted from either sample type. Overall study results and their limits: How much clinical and demographic metadata was included differed by source and by participant, and the metadata was provided uncurated.

Sequenced input: peripheral blood. The clonotype comes from a man aged 50 or older with acute or convalescent COVID-19. Recombination joined TRBV6-6 with TRBJ1-3; the D gene is perhaps TRBD1, from 6 matching bases. At the DNA level, the sequence is TGTGCCAGCAGTTACCGATCGGACAGCTCTGGAAACACCATATATTTT. Its protein product is CASSYRSDSSGNTIYF.